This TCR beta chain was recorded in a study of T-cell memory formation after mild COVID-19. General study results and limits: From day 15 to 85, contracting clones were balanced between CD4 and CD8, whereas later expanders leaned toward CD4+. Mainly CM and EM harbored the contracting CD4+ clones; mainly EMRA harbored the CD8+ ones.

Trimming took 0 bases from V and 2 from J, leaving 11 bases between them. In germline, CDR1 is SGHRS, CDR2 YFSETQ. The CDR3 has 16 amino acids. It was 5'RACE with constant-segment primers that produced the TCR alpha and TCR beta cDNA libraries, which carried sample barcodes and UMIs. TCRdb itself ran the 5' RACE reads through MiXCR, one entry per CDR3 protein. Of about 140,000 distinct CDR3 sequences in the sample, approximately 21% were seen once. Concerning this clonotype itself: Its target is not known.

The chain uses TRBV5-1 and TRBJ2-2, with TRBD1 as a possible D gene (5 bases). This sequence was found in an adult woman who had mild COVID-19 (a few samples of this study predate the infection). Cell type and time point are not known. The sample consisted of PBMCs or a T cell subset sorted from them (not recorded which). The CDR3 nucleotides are TGCGCCAGCAGCTTGGCCCCAACAGGCAACACCGGGGAGCTGTTTTTT. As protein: CASSLAPTGNTGELFF. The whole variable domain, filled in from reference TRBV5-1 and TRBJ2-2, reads KAGVTQTPRYLIKTRGQQVTLSCSPISGHRSVSWYQQTPGQGLQFLFEYFSETQRNKGNFPGRFSGRQFSNSRSEMNVSTLELGDSALYLCASSLAPTGNTGELFFGEGSRLTVL.